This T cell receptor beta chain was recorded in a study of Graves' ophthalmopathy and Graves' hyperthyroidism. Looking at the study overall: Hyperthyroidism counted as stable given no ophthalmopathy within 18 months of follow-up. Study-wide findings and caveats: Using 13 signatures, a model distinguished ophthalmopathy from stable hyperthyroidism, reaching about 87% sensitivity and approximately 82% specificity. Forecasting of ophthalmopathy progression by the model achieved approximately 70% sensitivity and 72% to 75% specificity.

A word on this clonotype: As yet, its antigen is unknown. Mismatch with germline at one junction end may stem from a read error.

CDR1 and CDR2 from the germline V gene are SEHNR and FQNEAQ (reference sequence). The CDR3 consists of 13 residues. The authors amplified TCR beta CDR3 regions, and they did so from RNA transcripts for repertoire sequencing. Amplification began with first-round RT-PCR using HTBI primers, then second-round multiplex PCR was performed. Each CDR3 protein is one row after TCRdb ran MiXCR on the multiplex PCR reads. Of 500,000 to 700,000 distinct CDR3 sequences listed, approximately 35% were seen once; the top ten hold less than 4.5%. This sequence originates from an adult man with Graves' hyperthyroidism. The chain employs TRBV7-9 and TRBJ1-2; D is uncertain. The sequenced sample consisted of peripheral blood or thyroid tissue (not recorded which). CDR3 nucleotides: TGTGCCAGCAGCCTGGGTGGAGTCTATAGCTACACCTTC. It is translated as CASSLGGVYSYTF.